This entry concerns a single T cell receptor beta chain. Produced via immunoSEQ multiplex PCR; TCRdb's table is partial and in-frame only. The sample has under 650,000 clones; 96% are singletons. This sample was taken from a study of shared clonotypes between healthy human individuals. This CDR3 is built from 16 residues. The germline gives CDR1 MNHNY, CDR2 SVGAGI (reference sequence). Trimming removed 5 bases from V and 2 bases from J; junction bases left unmatched: 9. The TCR was taken from a woman in her twenties or thirties in good health. The sample taken for sequencing was naive CD4+ T cells sorted from blood. Noted subset: CD45RA+ positively selected. The rearrangement uses TRBV6-6 and TRBJ2-5; 9 bases map to TRBD1. CDR3 sequence: CASSPRTGAIQETQYF. The CDR3 DNA reads TGTGCCAGCAGTCCGCGGACAGGGGCAATACAAGAGACCCAGTACTTC.